This passage covers 20 T cell receptor beta chains from one sample sequenced in a study of blood T cell repertoires in COVID-19. Assay used: immunoSEQ multiplex PCR; TCRdb lists only in-frame clones, some missing. The data contain more than 85,000 clones, roughly 88% of them singletons. The source material was peripheral blood. The receptor set was obtained from a woman aged 60-75 years with acute or convalescent COVID-19.

J is TRBJ1-5 and V is TRBV28; 9 nucleotides align to TRBD1. After removal of 5 bases from V and 7 bases from J, the junction contained 9 bases not matched to a gene. Germline V gene data show CDR1 as MDHEN and CDR2 as SYDVKM. This CDR3 region has 15 residues. CDR3 nucleotide sequence: TGTGCCAGCAGTGGACAGGGGACGCCTGGACAGCCCCAGCATTTT. Protein sequence: CASSGQGTPGQPQHF.

The chain joins TRBV30 to TRBJ2-5; 8 bases agree with TRBD2. This CDR3 is 15 amino acids long. With 1 base clipped from V and 5 bases from J, the junction kept 9 bases outside the gene matches. Per the germline V gene, CDR1 is GTSNPN and CDR2 is SVGIG (reference sequence). CDR3 loop: CAWSEGTRVSETQYF. The CDR3 coding sequence is TGTGCCTGGAGTGAAGGGACTAGGGTGTCGGAGACCCAGTACTTC.

This clone was seen once. V and J are TRBV19 and TRBJ2-1; 10 bases are shared with TRBD1. The CDR3 spans 14 residues. Germline V CDR1 and CDR2: LNHDA, SQIVND (reference sequence). J lost 8 bases, V lost 5 bases, and 6 bases had no gene match. The CDR3 is CASSSGQGFHEQFF. CDR3 bases: TGTGCCAGTAGTTCGGGACAGGGGTTCCATGAGCAGTTCTTC.

V is TRBV6-5 and J is TRBJ1-1, with D unclear. V lost 5 bases to trimming and J lost 7 bases, with 14 bases between them. The CDR3 has 13 residues. Germline-derived CDR1 and CDR2 are MNHEY and SVGAGI. The CDR3 protein is CASSTREGGEAFF. Written as DNA, the CDR3 is TGTGCCAGCAGTACCCGGGAGGGCGGTGAAGCTTTCTTT.

V usage is TRBV25-1 and J usage is TRBJ1-1; 8 positions agree with TRBD1. Germline V gene data show CDR1 as MGHDK and CDR2 as SYGVNS. The CDR3 is 12 residues long. Trimming took 3 bases from V and 7 from J; bases not matched to a gene: 1. As DNA, the CDR3 is TGTGCCAGCAGTGAGACAGGGGTTGAAGCTTTCTTT. The encoded protein is CASSETGVEAFF.

The V and J genes are TRBV27 and TRBJ1-2; no reliable D call. The CDR3 is 11 residues long. Germline lookup yields CDR1 MNHEY and CDR2 SMNVEV (reference sequence). With 3 bases removed from V and 8 bases from J, the gap between germline ends came to 7 bases. The chain's CDR3 is CASSFLGGYTF. The CDR3 DNA follows: TGTGCCAGCAGTTTTCTTGGCGGCTACACCTTC.

The chain carries TRBV12-3 or TRBV12-4 and TRBJ2-7; 8 bases match TRBD2. The CDR3 covers 12 residues. J lost 4 bases, V lost 6 bases, and 2 bases had no gene match. The CDR3 region is CASRLADYEQYF. CDR3 DNA sequence: TGTGCCAGCAGACTAGCGGATTACGAGCAGTACTTC.

V gene TRBV6-2 or TRBV6-3 combines with J gene TRBJ2-5; TRBD2 agrees at 9 bases. V gave up 5 bases and J gave up 5 bases; unmatched junction bases: 3. The germline V gene encodes CDR1 MNHEY and CDR2 SVGEGT. This CDR3 comprises 13 residues. The CDR3 sequence: CASSRLAEETQYF. In nucleotides, the CDR3 is TGTGCCAGCAGTCGACTAGCGGAGGAGACCCAGTACTTC.

The chain combines TRBV30 with TRBJ2-7, with 7 positions matching TRBD2. Germline lookup yields CDR1 GTSNPN and CDR2 SVGIG (reference sequence). This CDR3 has 14 residues. V lost 2 bases, J lost 2 bases, and 6 bases stayed unmatched. CDR3 loop: CAWSWSGVTYEQYF. DNA for the CDR3: TGTGCCTGGAGTTGGAGCGGGGTTACCTACGAGCAGTACTTC.

The chain employs TRBV5-1 and TRBJ2-1; 10 bases agree with TRBD1. Germline trimming cut 4 bases from V and 5 bases from J; bases unmatched to any gene: 9. In germline, CDR1 is SGHRS, CDR2 YFSETQ. This CDR3 contains 16 residues. In nucleotides, the CDR3 is TGCGCCAGCAGCCGGACCGGGACAGGGGCGGACAATGAGCAGTTCTTC. Translating gives CASSRTGTGADNEQFF.

This clone has a single count. V gene TRBV18 combines with J gene TRBJ2-2, with TRBD1 matching 7 bases. The CDR3 covers 17 residues. V was clipped by 1 base and J by 5 bases; unmatched bases: 10. Per the germline V gene, CDR1 is KGHSH and CDR2 is LQKENI. The CDR3 sequence: CASSPLPGQIETGELFF. The CDR3 DNA reads as TGTGCCAGCTCACCACTTCCGGGACAGATAGAAACCGGGGAGCTGTTTTTT. The whole variable domain, filled in from reference TRBV18 and TRBJ2-2, reads NAGVMQNPRHLVRRRGQEARLRCSPMKGHSHVYWYRQLPEEGLKFMVYLQKENIIDESGMPKERFSAEFPKEGPSILRIQQVVRGDSAAYFCASSPLPGQIETGELFFGEGSRLTVL.

V is TRBV10-2 and J is TRBJ1-4, with TRBD1 identical over 8 bases. Germline V lookup: CDR1 WSHSY, CDR2 SAAADI. V shed 10 bases and J 7 bases; nucleotides not matched to a gene: 14. This CDR3 region has 15 residues. The CDR3 DNA reads as TGCGCCACCTCGTTAGGCAGGGGGCTGAGTGAAAAACTGTTTTTT. Translating gives CATSLGRGLSEKLFF.

This clone was seen only once. This chain uses TRBV6-5 with TRBJ1-2; D uncertain. V was trimmed by 2 bases and J by 4 bases, leaving 8 bases between them. The V gene's germline CDR1 is MNHEY and CDR2 SVGAGI. CDR3 size: 13 residues. CDR3 DNA sequence: TGTGCCAGCAGTTACGAGGGTGTCTATGGCTACACCTTC. Protein: CASSYEGVYGYTF.

This clone came up a few times. The chain uses TRBV28 and TRBJ2-2; 10 bases align to TRBD2. V trimming: 5 bases; J trimming: 2 bases; junction bases outside the gene matches: 11. CDR1 and CDR2 (germline): MDHEN, SYDVKM. The CDR3 loop spans 18 amino acids. The CDR3 nucleotides are TGTGCCAGCAGTCCATTCCCAGCGGGAGGGTCTAACACCGGGGAGCTGTTTTTT. Protein product: CASSPFPAGGSNTGELFF.

The chain carries TRBV27 and TRBJ2-2; 8 nucleotides agree with TRBD2. With V trimmed by 3 bases and J by 4 bases, 4 bases remained unmatched. The CDR3 totals 15 residues. Germline-derived CDR1 and CDR2 are MNHEY and SMNVEV (reference sequence). The CDR3 DNA reads as TGTGCCAGCAGTTTCGGGACTAGTTCCACCGGGGAGCTGTTTTTT. Its translation is CASSFGTSSTGELFF.

The J gene is TRBJ2-7, the V gene TRBV5-1; 9 nucleotides match TRBD1. Trimming took 10 bases from V and 2 from J; bases not matched to a gene: 16. CDR3 length equals 16 residues. The germline V gene encodes CDR1 SGHRS and CDR2 YFSETQ. The CDR3 DNA reads as TGCGCCTCTACCCCGGGTGGGGGACAGGGTACCTACGAGCAGTACTTC. It specifies CASTPGGGQGTYEQYF.

The chain has TRBV18 and TRBJ1-1; 7 bases are a match to TRBD1. The J segment lost 5 bases and the V segment lost 5 bases, leaving 2 bases of the junction unmatched. From germline, CDR1 is KGHSH and CDR2 LQKENI. This CDR3 is built from 12 residues. In nucleotides, the CDR3 is TGTGCCAGCTCATCACAGGGGACTGAAGCTTTCTTT. It yields the protein CASSSQGTEAFF.

The V gene is TRBV19, the J gene TRBJ1-2; 9 nucleotides line up with TRBD1. Per germline, CDR1 LNHDA and CDR2 SQIVND (reference sequence). V was pared by 7 bases and J by 4 bases, with 13 bases of the junction left unmatched. This CDR3 comprises 16 residues. In DNA, the CDR3 is TGTGCCAGTATCCAGACAGGGGGACCACCAAGCTATGGCTACACCTTC. Amino acid sequence: CASIQTGGPPSYGYTF.

V usage is TRBV3-1 (or the pseudogene TRBV3-2) and J usage is TRBJ2-7; TRBD2 is a possible D gene (6 bases). V was clipped by 1 base and J by 0 bases, with 13 bases between them. The CDR3 loop spans 16 amino acids. CDR1 is LGHDT, CDR2 YNNKEL, per germline (reference sequence). The CDR3 DNA reads TGTGCCAGCAGCCAAGTACTCGGAGGGTCCTCCTACGAGCAGTACTTC. Amino acids: CASSQVLGGSSYEQYF.

V and J are TRBV2 and TRBJ2-3; 8 positions match TRBD2. This CDR3 has 19 amino acids. With V trimmed by 4 bases and J by 0 bases, 15 bases remained unmatched. CDR1 is SNHLY and CDR2 is FYNNEI in the germline V gene. As DNA, the CDR3 is TGTGCCAGCAGTGCCCCTCGAACGACTAGCGACCCTAGCACAGATACGCAGTATTTT. Translation: CASSAPRTTSDPSTDTQYF.